The 4 T cell receptor beta chains listed next were all sequenced from one sample in a study of T cell repertoires in cytomegalovirus infection (dated by TCRdb to between 2017 and 2020). The run used an Illumina HiSeq 1500. The public reads were run again by TCRdb, first through fastp at Q25 and then through MiXCR, and only productive beta chains were kept. Rows with a matching CDR3 protein are joined into one entry that keeps the most common DNA and genes. The sample records some 700,000 distinct CDR3 sequences, 35% of which are singletons. The ten biggest clones cover around 2.8% of the sample. Sequenced material: PBMCs. The origin of the receptors is a human donor in good health (CMV status not recorded). Some clones in this sample may be carry-over from other donors' samples.

This clonotype was detected many times. The chain is built from TRBV7-2 and TRBJ2-7, with 8 positions matching TRBD2. J lost 7 bases, V lost 8 bases, and 16 bases had no gene match. Germline assignment: CDR1 SGHTA and CDR2 FQGNSA. The CDR3 sequence is 15 residues long. The CDR3 region is CASSSVREGRGEQYF. The CDR3 DNA sequence: TGTGCCAGCTCAAGCGTTCGGGAGGGCCGGGGTGAGCAGTACTTC.

The chain couples TRBV6-2 or TRBV6-3 to TRBJ2-2; 10 bases are a match to TRBD1. The CDR3 is made up of 15 amino acids. CDR1 is MNHEY, CDR2 SVGEGT, per germline. J gave up 6 bases and V 2 bases, and 3 bases lay outside the gene matches. Here the CDR3 DNA reads TGTGCCAGCAGTTACGACAGGGGGCGATCCGGGGAGCTGTTTTTT. This sequence encodes CASSYDRGRSGELFF.

For this clonotype: The conserved phenylalanine or tryptophan normally closing the CDR3 is absent here, so this likely arose from a read error. This rearrangement joins TRBV5-3 to TRBJ1-2; possibly TRBD1 for D (6 bases). TRBV5-3 is filed as an ORF, its function uncertain. The CDR3 contains 15 residues. The ends were cut back, 8 bases at V and 1 base at J, with 18 bases in the middle. CDR3 sequence: CASRTQGRSNYGYTL. Here the CDR3 DNA reads TGTGCCAGCAGGACCCAGGGGCGAAGTAACTATGGCTACACCTTA.

This clonotype was counted only a few times. The chain has TRBV6-5 and TRBJ2-6; 8 bases match TRBD1. Germline V gene data show CDR1 as MNHEY and CDR2 as SVGAGI. Germline trimming cut 2 bases from V and 1 base from J; bases unmatched to any gene: 4. The CDR3 is 17 residues long. Here the CDR3 reads CASSYQGALSGANVLTF. The CDR3 DNA sequence: TGTGCCAGCAGTTACCAGGGGGCACTATCTGGGGCCAACGTCCTGACTTTC.